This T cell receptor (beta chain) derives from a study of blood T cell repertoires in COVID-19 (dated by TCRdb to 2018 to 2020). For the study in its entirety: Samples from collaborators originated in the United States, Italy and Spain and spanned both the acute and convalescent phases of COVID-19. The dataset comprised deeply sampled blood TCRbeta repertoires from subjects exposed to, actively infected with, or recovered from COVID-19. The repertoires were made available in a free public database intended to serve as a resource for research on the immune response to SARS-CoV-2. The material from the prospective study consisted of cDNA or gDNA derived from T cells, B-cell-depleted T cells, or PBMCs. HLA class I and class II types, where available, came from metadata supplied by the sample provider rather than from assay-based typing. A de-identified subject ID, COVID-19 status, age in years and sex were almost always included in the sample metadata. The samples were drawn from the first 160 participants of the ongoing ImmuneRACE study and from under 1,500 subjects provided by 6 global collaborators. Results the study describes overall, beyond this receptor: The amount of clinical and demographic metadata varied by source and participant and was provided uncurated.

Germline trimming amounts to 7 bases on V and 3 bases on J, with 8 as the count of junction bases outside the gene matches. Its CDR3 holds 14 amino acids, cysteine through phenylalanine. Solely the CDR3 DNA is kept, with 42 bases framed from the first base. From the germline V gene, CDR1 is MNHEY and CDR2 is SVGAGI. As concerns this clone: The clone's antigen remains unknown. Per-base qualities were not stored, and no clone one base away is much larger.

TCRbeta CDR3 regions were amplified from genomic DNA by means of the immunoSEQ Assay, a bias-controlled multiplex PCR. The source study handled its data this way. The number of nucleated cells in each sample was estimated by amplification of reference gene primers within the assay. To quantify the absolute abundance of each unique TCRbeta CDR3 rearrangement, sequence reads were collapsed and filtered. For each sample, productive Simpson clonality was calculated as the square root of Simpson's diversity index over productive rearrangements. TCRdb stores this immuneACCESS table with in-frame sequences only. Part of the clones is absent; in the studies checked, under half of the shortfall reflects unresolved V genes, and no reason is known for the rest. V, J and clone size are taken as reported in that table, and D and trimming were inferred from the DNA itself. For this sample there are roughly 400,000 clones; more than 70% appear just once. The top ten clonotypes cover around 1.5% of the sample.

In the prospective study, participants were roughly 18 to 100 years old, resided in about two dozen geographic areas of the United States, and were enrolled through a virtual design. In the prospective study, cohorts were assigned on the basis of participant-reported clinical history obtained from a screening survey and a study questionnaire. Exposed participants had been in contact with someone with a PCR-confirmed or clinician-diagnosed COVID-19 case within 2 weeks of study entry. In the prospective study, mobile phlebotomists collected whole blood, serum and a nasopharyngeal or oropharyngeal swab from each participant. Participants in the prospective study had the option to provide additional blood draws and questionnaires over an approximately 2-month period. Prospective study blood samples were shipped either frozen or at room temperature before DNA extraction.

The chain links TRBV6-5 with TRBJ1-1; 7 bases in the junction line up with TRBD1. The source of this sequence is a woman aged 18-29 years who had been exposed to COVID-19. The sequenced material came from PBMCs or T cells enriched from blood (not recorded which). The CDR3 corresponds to CASTRDSRYTEAFF. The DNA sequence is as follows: TGTGCCAGCACCAGGGACAGCCGTTACACTGAAGCTTTCTTT.